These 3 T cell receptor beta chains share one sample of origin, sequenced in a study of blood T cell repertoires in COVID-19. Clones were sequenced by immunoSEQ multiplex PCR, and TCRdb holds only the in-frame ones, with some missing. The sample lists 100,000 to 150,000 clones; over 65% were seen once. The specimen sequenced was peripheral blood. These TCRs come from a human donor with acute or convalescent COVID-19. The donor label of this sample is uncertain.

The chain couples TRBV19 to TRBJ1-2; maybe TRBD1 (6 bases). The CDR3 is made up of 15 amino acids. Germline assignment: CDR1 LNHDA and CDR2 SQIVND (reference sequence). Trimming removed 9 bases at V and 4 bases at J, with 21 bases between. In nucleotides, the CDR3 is TGTGCCAGCTCGGCAGGGGATTTCTTGGGCTATGGCTACACCTTC. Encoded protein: CASSAGDFLGYGYTF. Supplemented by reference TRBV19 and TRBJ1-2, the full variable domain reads DGGITQSPKYLFRKEGQNVTLSCEQNLNHDAMYWYRQDPGQGLRLIYYSQIVNDFQKGDIAEGYSVSREKKESFPLTVTSAQKNPTAFYLCASSAGDFLGYGYTFGSGTRLTVV.

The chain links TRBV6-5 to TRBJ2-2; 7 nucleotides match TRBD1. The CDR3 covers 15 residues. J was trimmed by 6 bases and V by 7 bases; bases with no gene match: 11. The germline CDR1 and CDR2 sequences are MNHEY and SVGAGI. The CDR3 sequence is CASTGRQGRAGELFF. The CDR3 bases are TGTGCCAGCACAGGACGACAGGGACGGGCCGGGGAGCTGTTTTTT.

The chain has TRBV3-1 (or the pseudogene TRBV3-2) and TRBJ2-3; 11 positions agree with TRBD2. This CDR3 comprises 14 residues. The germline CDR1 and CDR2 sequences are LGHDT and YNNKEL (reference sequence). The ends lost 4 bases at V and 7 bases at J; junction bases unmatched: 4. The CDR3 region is CASSLAGGPNTQYF. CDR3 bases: TGTGCCAGCAGCCTAGCGGGGGGGCCGAATACGCAGTATTTT.